These 29 T cell receptor beta chains were all obtained from the same sample, sequenced in a study of cytomegalovirus exposure and HLA in healthy donors. The primer mix had 60 Vbeta and 13 Jbeta primers. Profiled with immunoSEQ multiplex PCR; TCRdb holds only in-frame clones, not every one. The data contain fewer than 150,000 clones, approximately 77% of them singletons. The material sequenced was PBMCs. Receptor source: a young man in good health and CMV-seronegative.

A remark on this clone: The sample holds other DNA sequences that translate to the same CDR3. V usage is TRBV6-5 and J usage is TRBJ2-7; 8 bases are shared with TRBD2. The junction had 4 bases not matched to a gene; V was cut back by 2 bases and J by 7 bases. CDR3 size: 13 residues. Germline CDR1 reads MNHEY; CDR2 reads SVGAGI. The CDR3 bases are TGTGCCAGCAGTTACCGACTAGCGCGGGAGCAGTACTTC. Translation gives CASSYRLAREQYF.

The chain couples TRBV9 to TRBJ2-5; D unresolved. This CDR3 is 14 amino acids long. V gave up 2 bases and J gave up 0 bases, with 8 bases separating them. In germline, CDR1 is SGDLS, CDR2 YYNGEE. CDR3 amino acids: CASSVDGYQETQYF. CDR3 DNA: TGTGCCAGCAGCGTCGACGGGTACCAAGAGACCCAGTACTTC.

This chain uses TRBV5-1 with TRBJ2-2, with D possibly being TRBD1 (6 bases). This CDR3 region has 16 residues. Deletions cut 3 bases from V and 8 bases from J, with 20 bases between. Germline V gene data show CDR1 as SGHRS and CDR2 as YFSETQ. Written as DNA, the CDR3 is TGCGCCAGCAGCTGGAGACAGCCACAGGGAAGTGGGGAGCTGTTTTTT. Amino acid sequence: CASSWRQPQGSGELFF. Full variable domain (missing parts from reference TRBV5-1 and TRBJ2-2): KAGVTQTPRYLIKTRGQQVTLSCSPISGHRSVSWYQQTPGQGLQFLFEYFSETQRNKGNFPGRFSGRQFSNSRSEMNVSTLELGDSALYLCASSWRQPQGSGELFFGEGSRLTVL.

The CDR3 bases are TGTGCCAGCAGCCTAGACAGGTCAGACGATGAGCAGTACTTC. This sequence encodes CASSLDRSDDEQYF. The gene calls are TRBV6-1 and TRBJ2-7; TRBD1 might be the D (6 bases). The CDR3 has 14 amino acids. Germline CDR1 and CDR2: MNHNS and SASEGT. Trimming took off 6 bases at V and 7 bases at J, with 19 bases between the two ends.

CDR3 loop: CASSRLAGAYEQYF. The CDR3, as DNA: TGTGCCAGCAGTCGGCTGGCGGGGGCCTACGAGCAGTACTTC. The chain links TRBV6-5 to TRBJ2-7, with 7 bases matching TRBD2. Germline V CDR1 and CDR2: MNHEY, SVGAGI. V trimming: 5 bases; J trimming: 2 bases; junction bases outside the gene matches: 6. The CDR3 is 14 amino acids.

The chain uses TRBV5-1 and TRBJ2-7, with 7 bases aligning to TRBD1. J was trimmed by 3 bases and V by 3 bases; bases with no gene match: 9. The CDR3 covers 15 residues. Looked up from germline, CDR1 is SGHRS and CDR2 is YFSETQ. CDR3 protein: CASSSRQGTDYEQYF. CDR3 nucleotide sequence: TGCGCCAGCAGCTCCCGACAGGGCACTGACTACGAGCAGTACTTC.

This clone was recorded only once. The chain uses TRBV27 and TRBJ2-1; 11 bases line up with TRBD1. From germline, CDR1 is MNHEY and CDR2 SMNVEV (reference sequence). The CDR3 is 15 residues long. V was clipped by 5 bases and J by 7 bases; unmatched bases: 7. The CDR3 protein is CASSPGTGGRNEQFF. The CDR3 region has the DNA TGTGCCAGCAGTCCCGGGACAGGGGGGAGGAATGAGCAGTTCTTC.

The CDR3 reads CASSEAYGEAGNTIYF. CDR3 nucleotides: TGTGCCAGCAGTGAAGCTTATGGGGAGGCAGGAAACACCATATATTTT. The V gene is TRBV6-1, the J gene TRBJ1-3; D is undetermined. V gave up 0 bases and J gave up 4 bases, with 13 bases separating them. Germline V lookup: CDR1 MNHNS, CDR2 SASEGT. This CDR3 has 16 amino acids.

The chain joins TRBV28 to TRBJ1-5; D is undetermined. Trimming took off 6 bases at V and 7 bases at J, with 10 bases between the two ends. The CDR3 contains 12 residues. The germline V gene has CDR1 MDHEN and CDR2 SYDVKM. CDR3 loop: CASSRGLQPQHF. The CDR3 DNA sequence: TGTGCCAGCAGCCGGGGATTACAGCCCCAGCATTTT.

J is TRBJ2-3 and V is TRBV29-1, with 8 nucleotides matching TRBD2. The ends lost 4 bases at V and 4 bases at J; junction bases unmatched: 4. The germline V gene encodes CDR1 SQVTM and CDR2 ANQGSEA. The CDR3 is 13 residues long. The CDR3 nucleotides are TGCAGCGTTGTGGGACTAGGGGCAGATACGCAGTATTTT. This encodes CSVVGLGADTQYF.

The chain employs TRBV6-6 and TRBJ1-2; D is perhaps TRBD1 (6 bases). Trimming left V 6 bases short and J 5 bases short, with 13 bases between. The V gene's germline CDR1 is MNHNY and CDR2 SVGAGI (reference sequence). CDR3 size: 13 residues. The CDR3 sequence is CASSLQGEYGYTF. CDR3 nucleotide sequence: TGTGCCAGCAGCCTACAGGGAGAGTATGGCTACACCTTC.

The chain combines TRBV5-1 with TRBJ2-7; 12 bases match TRBD2. The ends lost 4 bases at V and 5 bases at J; junction bases unmatched: 4. CDR1 is SGHRS and CDR2 is YFSETQ in the germline V gene. The CDR3 is 14 amino acids. CDR3 DNA sequence: TGCGCCAGCAGCCAGACTAGCGGGAGTAACGAGCAGTACTTC. This sequence encodes CASSQTSGSNEQYF.

The chain uses TRBV29-1 and TRBJ2-7, with no clear D. The ends were cut back, 4 bases at V and 3 bases at J, with 7 bases in the middle. Germline CDR1 SQVTM, CDR2 ANQGSEA. This CDR3 has 11 amino acids. The CDR3 loop reads CSVVVSYEQYF. The CDR3 DNA is TGCAGCGTTGTAGTAAGCTACGAGCAGTACTTC.

The V and J genes are TRBV27 and TRBJ1-5; TRBD1 matches at 7 bases. Per the germline V gene, CDR1 is MNHEY and CDR2 is SMNVEV (reference sequence). The ends lost 6 bases at V and 0 bases at J; junction bases unmatched: 5. The CDR3 runs to 15 residues. In DNA form, the CDR3 reads TGTGCCAGCAGAAACCGGGACAGTAGCAATCAGCCCCAGCATTTT. Translated, it gives CASRNRDSSNQPQHF.

V gene TRBV6-1 combines with J gene TRBJ2-7, with TRBD2 as a possible D gene (5 bases). Trimming pared 3 bases from V and 2 bases from J, leaving 17 bases between. The CDR3 extends over 16 amino acids. Per the germline V gene, CDR1 is MNHNS and CDR2 is SASEGT. The CDR3 region has the DNA TGTGCCAGCAGTGATGGGAGATTGGGCGCAACCTACGAGCAGTACTTC. It translates to CASSDGRLGATYEQYF.

This sequence joins TRBV6-1 and TRBJ2-6; D is unresolved. Trimming left V 6 bases short and J 2 bases short, with 5 bases between. Germline CDR1 and CDR2: MNHNS and SASEGT. The CDR3 extends over 13 amino acids. The CDR3 nucleotides are TGTGCCAGCAGAGAGCCTGGGGCCAACGTCCTGACTTTC. Its protein is CASREPGANVLTF.

Here the CDR3 reads CASSFWTAHPSNTEAFF. CDR3 bases: TGTGCCAGCAGCTTCTGGACAGCTCACCCCTCGAACACTGAAGCTTTCTTT. J is TRBJ1-1 and V is TRBV5-6, with D tentatively TRBD1 (6 bases). Looked up from germline, CDR1 is SGHDT and CDR2 is YYEEEE. V shed 2 bases and J shed 1 base, with 18 bases lying between them. The CDR3 totals 17 residues. Supplemented by reference TRBV5-6 and TRBJ1-1, the full variable domain reads DAGVTQSPTHLIKTRGQQVTLRCSPKSGHDTVSWYQQALGQGPQFIFQYYEEEERQRGNFPDRFSGHQFPNYSSELNVNALLLGDSALYLCASSFWTAHPSNTEAFFGQGTRLTVV.

J is TRBJ1-5 and V is TRBV30; tentatively, D is TRBD1 (5 bases). The germline V gene has CDR1 GTSNPN and CDR2 SVGIG (reference sequence). The CDR3 runs 14 residues. Deletions cut 1 base from V and 6 bases from J, with 13 bases between. CDR3 DNA sequence: TGTGCCTGGAGTGACCTCGGGGGGAGTCAGCCCCAGCATTTT. Translation gives CAWSDLGGSQPQHF. Together with reference TRBV30 and TRBJ1-5, the CDR3 gives the full variable domain: SQTIHQWPATLVQPVGSPLSLECTVEGTSNPNLYWYRQAAGRGLQLLFYSVGIGQISSEVPQNLSASRPQDRQFILSSKKLLLSDSGFYLCAWSDLGGSQPQHFGDGTRLSIL.

The genes are TRBV6-5 and TRBJ2-1; D is perhaps TRBD2 (5 bases). CDR3 length equals 13 residues. V lost 4 bases, J lost 12 bases, and 16 bases lay in between. Germline CDR1 is MNHEY and CDR2 is SVGAGI. The CDR3 nucleotides read TGTGCCAGCAGTTTTAGCGAGCGTTCGGCGCAGTTCTTC. This codes for CASSFSERSAQFF.

CDR3 region: CASTLTGIHQPQHF. The CDR3 region has the DNA TGTGCCAGCACCCTGACAGGGATTCATCAGCCCCAGCATTTT. This rearrangement joins TRBV2 to TRBJ1-5; 7 bases are a match to TRBD1. The CDR3 length is 14 residues. V lost 7 bases, J lost 5 bases, and 8 bases stayed unmatched. Germline V gene data show CDR1 as SNHLY and CDR2 as FYNNEI.

V gene TRBV7-6 combines with J gene TRBJ2-5; TRBD2 agrees at 9 bases. After removal of 5 bases from V and 5 bases from J, the junction contained 9 bases not matched to a gene. The CDR3 consists of 15 residues. Germline V CDR1 and CDR2: SGHVS, FNYEAQ. The CDR3 DNA reads as TGTGCCAGCAGCCAATTAGCGGGAGCGGTGGAGACCCAGTACTTC. It yields the protein CASSQLAGAVETQYF.

This chain connects TRBV9 to TRBJ1-2; D gene unclear. The V gene lost 0 bases and the J gene lost 2 bases, with 2 bases spanning the gap. The CDR3 runs to 12 residues. Germline CDR1 reads SGDLS; CDR2 reads YYNGEE. CDR3 sequence: CASSVANYGYTF. CDR3 DNA sequence: TGTGCCAGCAGCGTAGCAAACTATGGCTACACCTTC. Full variable domain (remainder filled in from reference TRBV9 and TRBJ1-2): DSGVTQTPKHLITATGQRVTLRCSPRSGDLSVYWYQQSLDQGLQFLIQYYNGEERAKGNILERFSAQQFPDLHSELNLSSLELGDSALYFCASSVANYGYTFGSGTRLTVV.

V and J are TRBV28 and TRBJ2-7; tentative D call: TRBD2 (6 bases). CDR3 length: 14 amino acids. The V end lost 5 bases, the J end lost 7 bases, and 18 bases lay between the germline ends. Germline assignment: CDR1 MDHEN and CDR2 SYDVKM. The CDR3: CASSTGTALTEQYF. CDR3 in DNA: TGTGCCAGCAGTACCGGGACTGCGCTAACGGAGCAGTACTTC.

The chain couples TRBV19 to TRBJ2-2; a weak D match, TRBD2 (6 bases). Trimming stripped 3 bases from V and 5 bases from J, with 13 bases between. This CDR3 comprises 15 residues. Germline CDR1 is LNHDA and CDR2 is SQIVND (reference sequence). The CDR3 DNA sequence: TGTGCCAGTAGTATGTTACTAGCTGCGACCGGGGAGCTGTTTTTT. Protein sequence: CASSMLLAATGELFF.

V usage is TRBV7-2 and J usage is TRBJ2-1; 8 nucleotides agree with TRBD2. The CDR3 is 15 residues long. Germline CDR1 SGHTA, CDR2 FQGNSA. The J segment lost 7 bases and the V segment lost 6 bases, leaving 11 bases of the junction unmatched. CDR3 region: CASSLSGVALNEQFF. Here the CDR3 DNA reads TGTGCCAGCAGTCTTAGCGGGGTGGCCCTTAATGAGCAGTTCTTC. Drawing the rest from reference TRBV7-2 and TRBJ2-1, the complete variable domain is GAGVSQSPSNKVTEKGKDVELRCDPISGHTALYWYRQSLGQGLEFLIYFQGNSAPDKSGLPSDRFSAERTGGSVSTLTIQRTQQEDSAVYLCASSLSGVALNEQFFGPGTRLTVL.

V gene TRBV7-3 combines with J gene TRBJ2-3; 10 bases agree with TRBD2. The germline gives CDR1 SGHTA, CDR2 FQGTGA. The CDR3 extends over 15 amino acids. V shed 2 bases, J shed 9 bases, and the junction held 8 bases outside the gene matches. CDR3 coding DNA: TGTGCCAGCAGCTTAGGGCAAGCGGGAGGGTCCACGCAGTATTTT. Protein product: CASSLGQAGGSTQYF.

The chain carries TRBV27 and TRBJ2-1, with 7 bases that match TRBD2. The J segment lost 10 bases and the V segment lost 3 bases, leaving 9 bases of the junction unmatched. Per germline, CDR1 MNHEY and CDR2 SMNVEV (reference sequence). This CDR3 comprises 14 residues. CDR3 in DNA: TGTGCCAGCAGTTTCGGCGGGAGAGCGACAGAGCAGTTCTTC. Encoded protein: CASSFGGRATEQFF.

The DNA of the CDR3 is TGTGCCTGGGGGAGCAGTGACGAGCAGTACTTC. It translates to CAWGSSDEQYF. V usage is TRBV30 and J usage is TRBJ2-7, with D tentatively TRBD2 (5 bases). V was shortened by 5 bases and J by 5 bases, with 10 bases between the two germline ends. Germline lookup yields CDR1 GTSNPN and CDR2 SVGIG (reference sequence). The CDR3 loop spans 11 amino acids.

This chain joins TRBV4-2 and TRBJ1-3; possibly TRBD1 for D (6 bases). V lost 3 bases to trimming and J lost 6 bases, with 15 bases between them. From germline, CDR1 is LGHNA and CDR2 YNFKEQ. The CDR3 is made up of 15 amino acids. In DNA form, the CDR3 reads TGTGCCAGCAGCCAGGGGGCCAGGGGTGAAAACACCATATATTTT. It encodes CASSQGARGENTIYF.